A single sample is the source of the 20 T cell receptor beta chains below, sequenced in a study of blood T cell repertoires in COVID-19 (dated by TCRdb to 2020 to 2021). The library came from the immunoSEQ multiplex PCR assay. TCRdb re-hosts the immuneACCESS table, in-frame sequences only. Its copies lack some clones; in the studies checked, an unresolved V gene accounts for under half of them, and the cause for the rest is not known. Across this sample there are approximately 80,000 clones, with 60% to 85% seen only once. Of the sample, approximately 15% falls within the top ten clones. Material: peripheral blood. These receptors originate from a human donor in a cohort sampled during active COVID-19.

As DNA, the CDR3 is TGTGCCAGCACCCCGGTATGGGCTCCCGGGGAGCTGTTTTTT. Residues: CASTPVWAPGELFF. This rearrangement joins TRBV7-9 to TRBJ2-2, with unresolved D. The germline V gene has CDR1 SEHNR and CDR2 FQNEAQ (reference sequence). Trimming removed 7 bases at V and 6 bases at J, with 15 bases between. The CDR3 runs to 14 residues.

J is TRBJ1-2 and V is TRBV6-5; D unresolved. Germline V gene sequence: CDR1 MNHEY, CDR2 SVGAGI. V was cut by 3 bases and J by 6 bases, with 11 bases left in between. CDR3 length: 13 residues. DNA for the CDR3: TGTGCCAGCAGTTATTCGGGGATGGATGGCTACACCTTC. As protein: CASSYSGMDGYTF.

The chain recombines TRBV9 with TRBJ1-4; D uncertain. The CDR3 runs to 14 residues. Trimming cost V 5 bases and J 4 bases, with 12 bases left between them. Per germline, CDR1 SGDLS and CDR2 YYNGEE. In DNA form, the CDR3 reads TGTGCCAGCAGTGAGGACGGGGTTAATGAAAAACTGTTTTTT. It is translated as CASSEDGVNEKLFF.

The chain recombines TRBV9 with TRBJ2-2, with no clear D. CDR1 and CDR2 (germline): SGDLS, YYNGEE. V was trimmed by 3 bases and J by 2 bases, leaving 11 bases between them. This CDR3 is 15 amino acids long. The CDR3 sequence: CASSDSGGNTGELFF. For the CDR3, the DNA is TGTGCCAGCAGCGATTCAGGTGGAAACACCGGGGAGCTGTTTTTT.

This clone was recorded at least ten times. This chain joins TRBV11-3 and TRBJ2-2; TRBD2 agrees at 9 bases. V lost 1 base to trimming and J lost 1 base; unmatched junction nucleotides: 10. Germline assignment: CDR1 SGHNT and CDR2 YENEEA. CDR3 length equals 19 residues. The CDR3 sequence: CASSLAIGSGGKNTGELFF. The CDR3 bases are TGTGCCAGCAGCTTAGCTATTGGTAGCGGGGGAAAGAACACCGGGGAGCTGTTTTTT.

The chain couples TRBV5-1 to TRBJ2-1; 7 bases align to TRBD1. The ends lost 3 bases at V and 3 bases at J; junction bases unmatched: 6. CDR1 is SGHRS, CDR2 YFSETQ, per germline. The CDR3 extends over 15 amino acids. The CDR3 DNA is TGCGCCAGCAGCTCCCTGACAGGGAACTACAATGAGCAGTTCTTC. This gives the protein CASSSLTGNYNEQFF.

The chain has TRBV5-1 and TRBJ2-7; 11 nucleotides agree with TRBD2. Germline values: CDR1 SGHRS, CDR2 YFSETQ. V was pared by 4 bases and J by 7 bases, with 10 bases of the junction left unmatched. The CDR3 is 15 amino acids. CDR3 amino acids: CASSGGTSGFGEQYF. For the CDR3, the DNA is TGCGCCAGCAGCGGCGGGACTAGCGGATTTGGGGAGCAGTACTTC.

The J gene is TRBJ2-1, the V gene TRBV24-1, with 11 bases aligning to TRBD2. The CDR3 sequence is 16 residues long. The trim removed 4 bases at V and 10 bases at J, leaving 11 bases unmatched. Germline-derived CDR1 and CDR2 are KGHDR and SFDVKD. CDR3 loop: CATSEHTSGSTAEQFF. The CDR3 region has the DNA TGTGCCACCAGTGAACACACTAGCGGGAGCACTGCCGAGCAGTTCTTC.

The chain's CDR3 is CASSPGDRATYGYTF. The DNA for the CDR3 is TGTGCCAGCAGCCCGGGGGACAGGGCTACCTATGGCTACACCTTC. This chain joins TRBV5-6 and TRBJ1-2; 9 nucleotides agree with TRBD1. CDR1 and CDR2 (germline): SGHDT, YYEEEE. V was clipped by 4 bases and J by 4 bases; unmatched bases: 8. The CDR3 runs 15 residues.

The chain employs TRBV6-6 and TRBJ2-1; 9 bases map to TRBD2. CDR1 is MNHNY, CDR2 SVGAGI, per germline (reference sequence). Unmatched junction bases numbered 12, after V lost 5 bases and J lost 7 bases. The CDR3 consists of 16 residues. The CDR3 DNA follows: TGTGCCAGCAGTACACCTTATAGCGGGAGAATGAATGAGCAGTTCTTC. Amino acid sequence: CASSTPYSGRMNEQFF.

The chain links TRBV3-1 (or the pseudogene TRBV3-2) to TRBJ2-7, with 12 bases lining up with TRBD2. With V trimmed by 4 bases and J by 0 bases, 4 bases remained unmatched. The CDR3 spans 16 residues. Germline V gene data show CDR1 as LGHDT and CDR2 as YNNKEL (reference sequence). The DNA of the CDR3 is TGTGCCAGCAGCCGCGGACTAGCGGGGCTCTCCTACGAGCAGTACTTC. Protein sequence: CASSRGLAGLSYEQYF.

The chain combines TRBV7-2 with TRBJ1-5; the D is unclear. Germline V gives CDR1 SGHTA, CDR2 FQGNSA. The CDR3 spans 15 residues. With 2 bases removed from V and 2 bases from J, the gap between germline ends came to 10 bases. For the CDR3, the DNA is TGTGCCAGCAGCTTACCGGGGAGGGGCAATCAGCCCCAGCATTTT. Encoded protein: CASSLPGRGNQPQHF.

Only a few counts were recorded for this clone. V gene TRBV6-4 combines with J gene TRBJ1-1, with 7 bases that match TRBD1. Germline V CDR1 and CDR2: MRHNA, SNTAGT. CDR3 length: 13 amino acids. Trimming removed 1 base from V and 6 bases from J; junction bases left unmatched: 2. In nucleotides, the CDR3 is TGTGCCAGCAGTGACTTACAGGGGTCTGAAGCTTTCTTT. Its protein product is CASSDLQGSEAFF.

The rearrangement joins TRBV27 to TRBJ2-7, with D unresolved. Germline loops: CDR1 MNHEY, CDR2 SMNVEV (reference sequence). Trimming took off 5 bases at V and 0 bases at J, with 11 bases between the two ends. The CDR3 sequence is 14 residues long. CDR3 amino acids: CASSRIADSYEQYV. The CDR3 DNA follows: TGTGCCAGCAGTCGAATAGCAGACTCCTACGAGCAGTACGTC.

The rearrangement uses TRBV7-2 and TRBJ2-2; 12 bases are a match to TRBD2. The CDR3 covers 16 residues. Looked up from germline, CDR1 is SGHTA and CDR2 is FQGNSA. V was clipped by 5 bases and J by 2 bases; unmatched bases: 3. The CDR3 sequence: CASSRLAGVNTGELFF. Written as DNA, the CDR3 is TGTGCCAGCAGCAGACTAGCGGGAGTAAACACCGGGGAGCTGTTTTTT.

As concerns this clone: The junction departs from the called germline gene at one end, perhaps through a read error. The genes are TRBV19 and TRBJ1-2; D not resolved. Germline V gene data show CDR1 as LNHDA and CDR2 as SQIVND (reference sequence). The CDR3 length is 16 residues. CDR3 nucleotides: TGTGCCAGCAGTGTGGGGATATGGGAGTGGGGATATGGCTACGCCTTC. It encodes CASSVGIWEWGYGYAF.

The table lists this clone with a few counts. The chain uses TRBV6-6 and TRBJ2-1, with 14 positions matching TRBD2. With V trimmed by 2 bases and J by 6 bases, 3 bases remained unmatched. Germline V gives CDR1 MNHNY, CDR2 SVGAGI (reference sequence). This CDR3 is 16 amino acids long. The CDR3 DNA reads as TGTGCCAGCAGTTACCCGACTAGCGGGAGGGCCAATGAGCAGTTCTTC. This codes for CASSYPTSGRANEQFF.

The CDR3 here is CATSTGEVTEAFF. The CDR3 bases are TGTGCCACCTCGACAGGGGAGGTCACTGAAGCTTTCTTT. The chain joins TRBV24-1 to TRBJ1-1; TRBD1 agrees at 8 bases. Germline CDR1 KGHDR, CDR2 SFDVKD. The CDR3 is 13 residues long. The J segment lost 4 bases and the V segment lost 9 bases, leaving 6 bases of the junction unmatched.

The gene calls are TRBV13 and TRBJ1-2; D is uncertain. This CDR3 region has 12 residues. Trimming cost V 5 bases and J 5 bases, with 9 bases left between them. Germline assignment: CDR1 PRHDT and CDR2 FYEKMQ (reference sequence). Written as DNA, the CDR3 is TGTGCCAGCAGCCTCCAGTTGTATGGCTACACCTTC. Its translation: CASSLQLYGYTF.

V usage is TRBV27 and J usage is TRBJ2-2, with 8 bases that match TRBD1. The trim removed 4 bases at V and 5 bases at J, leaving 6 bases unmatched. Germline V gene sequence: CDR1 MNHEY, CDR2 SMNVEV (reference sequence). This CDR3 contains 15 residues. CDR3 coding DNA: TGTGCCAGCAGTTCTCCGGGACAGGAGACCGGGGAGCTGTTTTTT. It specifies CASSSPGQETGELFF.